This entry lists 28 T cell receptor beta chains sequenced from one sample in a study of blood T cell repertoires in COVID-19. Sequencing used immunoSEQ multiplex PCR; TCRdb keeps in-frame clones, though not all of them. The profile covers around 140,000 clones, with about 80% appearing a single time and 3% to 4.5% taken by the ten largest. The sequencing sample was made of peripheral blood. These receptor sequences come from a man aged 65-85 years who had recovered from COVID-19.

Only a few counts were recorded for this clone. V and J are TRBV6-1 and TRBJ2-3, with 9 positions matching TRBD2. Germline loops: CDR1 MNHNS, CDR2 SASEGT. V lost 1 base, J lost 0 bases, and 5 bases stayed unmatched. CDR3 size: 17 residues. The CDR3 loop is CASSEVAGAASTDTQYF. The CDR3 coding sequence is TGTGCCAGCAGTGAAGTAGCGGGAGCAGCTAGCACAGATACGCAGTATTTT.

The chain is built from TRBV6-5 and TRBJ2-7, with TRBD2 matching 13 bases. V was pared by 6 bases and J by 3 bases, with 5 bases of the junction left unmatched. Germline CDR1 and CDR2: MNHEY and SVGAGI. The CDR3 totals 15 residues. This chain's CDR3 is CASRRLAGGFYEQYF. DNA for the CDR3: TGTGCCAGCAGGCGACTAGCGGGAGGATTCTACGAGCAGTACTTC.

V gene TRBV4-1 combines with J gene TRBJ1-6, with 9 bases fitting TRBD1. The V and J ends lost 3 bases and 7 bases, in that order; junction bases with no gene match: 7. The CDR3 is made up of 16 amino acids. Germline V gives CDR1 MGHRA, CDR2 YSYEKL. The CDR3 is CASSHVGQGLNSPLHF. In DNA form, the CDR3 reads TGCGCCAGCAGCCACGTAGGACAGGGGTTGAATTCACCCCTCCACTTT.

CDR3 sequence: CASSRLAGGQETQYF. The CDR3 nucleotides read TGTGCCAGCTCACGACTAGCGGGAGGGCAAGAGACCCAGTACTTC. The rearrangement links TRBV18 to TRBJ2-5; 14 nucleotides line up with TRBD2. CDR1 KGHSH and CDR2 LQKENI come from the germline V gene. After removal of 4 bases from V and 2 bases from J, the junction contained 0 bases not matched to a gene. The CDR3 has 15 residues.

This chain joins TRBV7-2 and TRBJ1-2; 7 nucleotides agree with TRBD1. The CDR3 is 14 amino acids. V was pared by 3 bases and J by 6 bases, with 7 bases of the junction left unmatched. Germline CDR1 is SGHTA and CDR2 is FQGNSA. The CDR3 DNA sequence: TGTGCCAGCAGCTTCCGGGACAGTCGGCATGGCTACACCTTC. This encodes CASSFRDSRHGYTF.

V is TRBV11-2 and J is TRBJ2-3, with 7 bases that match TRBD2. Germline loops: CDR1 SGHAT, CDR2 FQNNGV. The CDR3 length is 14 residues. With 3 bases clipped from V and 2 bases from J, the junction kept 2 bases outside the gene matches. The CDR3 bases are TGTGCCAGCAGCTTGGGGAGGGCCACAGATACGCAGTATTTT. Protein product: CASSLGRATDTQYF.

This chain uses TRBV10-2 with TRBJ2-7; 12 nucleotides line up with TRBD1. The junction had 10 bases not matched to a gene; V was cut back by 4 bases and J by 6 bases. The CDR3 runs 16 residues. Germline values: CDR1 WSHSY, CDR2 SAAADI. The CDR3 region is CASSGTGTGGAGEQYF. The CDR3 DNA reads as TGCGCCAGCAGTGGGACCGGGACAGGGGGCGCGGGCGAGCAGTACTTC.

This clone was found a few times. This chain connects TRBV5-1 to TRBJ2-1; D unresolved. The CDR3 spans 16 residues. The V end was cut by 3 bases, the J end by 5 bases, with 18 bases between. CDR1 SGHRS and CDR2 YFSETQ come from the germline V gene. The CDR3 loop is CASSSGGAAQHNEQFF. CDR3 DNA: TGCGCCAGCAGCTCCGGCGGCGCGGCCCAACACAATGAGCAGTTCTTC.

J is TRBJ2-3 and V is TRBV6-4, with TRBD2 matching over 10 bases. From germline, CDR1 is MRHNA and CDR2 SNTAGT. V gave up 2 bases and J gave up 6 bases; unmatched junction bases: 5. This CDR3 has 15 residues. The chain's CDR3 is CASSDVASGSDTQYF. CDR3 bases: TGTGCCAGCAGTGACGTGGCTAGCGGGAGCGATACGCAGTATTTT.

This chain links TRBV15 with TRBJ2-7; 10 bases align to TRBD2. The CDR3 has 18 residues. In germline, CDR1 is LNHNV, CDR2 YYDKDF (reference sequence). The ends lost 0 bases at V and 7 bases at J; junction bases unmatched: 15. The CDR3 here is CATSRDLSGTSASWEQYF. As DNA, the CDR3 is TGTGCCACCAGCAGAGACCTGTCCGGGACTAGCGCGTCCTGGGAGCAGTACTTC.

The table lists this clone with many counts. The V gene is TRBV19, the J gene TRBJ2-1; 8 nucleotides agree with TRBD2. Germline-derived CDR1 and CDR2 are LNHDA and SQIVND (reference sequence). The trim removed 2 bases at V and 2 bases at J, leaving 2 bases unmatched. This CDR3 contains 15 residues. As DNA, the CDR3 is TGTGCCAGTAGTATAACGGGAGGGCCCTACAATGAGCAGTTCTTC. Protein product: CASSITGGPYNEQFF.

V gene TRBV12-2 combines with J gene TRBJ2-2; the table assigns TRBD2, which was not confirmed against the DNA. TRBV12-2 is termed a pseudogene. This CDR3 has 18 amino acids. This CDR3 is CASRLEGMDSINTGELFF. CDR3 nucleotides: TGTGCAAGTCGCTTAGAGGGTATGGACTCGATTAACACCGGGGAGCTGTTTTTT.

The chain is built from TRBV4-2 and TRBJ2-7, with TRBD2 identical over 9 bases. The germline V gene has CDR1 LGHNA and CDR2 YNFKEQ. The trim removed 2 bases at V and 3 bases at J, leaving 5 bases unmatched. The CDR3 extends over 15 amino acids. CDR3 DNA: TGTGCCAGCAGCCAAAATAGCGGGAGCCTCTACGAGCAGTACTTC. Encoded protein: CASSQNSGSLYEQYF.

The V and J genes are TRBV7-2 and TRBJ2-3; 7 bases match TRBD2. Germline CDR1 and CDR2: SGHTA and FQGNSA. The CDR3 consists of 14 residues. The ends lost 5 bases at V and 4 bases at J; junction bases unmatched: 6. The CDR3 protein is CASSLGLVPDTQYF. Written as DNA, the CDR3 is TGTGCCAGCAGCCTCGGACTAGTCCCAGATACGCAGTATTTT.

The J gene is TRBJ2-6, the V gene TRBV19; no clear D gene. Deletions cut 3 bases from V and 2 bases from J, with 5 bases between. CDR3 length equals 14 residues. Germline V gene data show CDR1 as LNHDA and CDR2 as SQIVND (reference sequence). The CDR3 protein is CASSILPGANVLTF. The CDR3 DNA follows: TGTGCCAGTAGTATCCTCCCTGGGGCCAACGTCCTGACTTTC.

This clone has only a few counts. The rearrangement links TRBV19 to TRBJ1-1; tentatively, D is TRBD1 (5 bases). The CDR3 runs 16 residues. Trimming removed 4 bases at V and 10 bases at J, with 25 bases between. CDR1 and CDR2 (germline): LNHDA, SQIVND (reference sequence). The CDR3 is CASSSARSGGPPVAFF. The CDR3 nucleotides are TGTGCCAGTAGTAGCGCCCGATCCGGGGGACCTCCGGTAGCTTTCTTT.

The V and J genes are TRBV7-8 and TRBJ1-2; TRBD1 agrees at 9 bases. V shed 5 bases and J 5 bases; nucleotides not matched to a gene: 3. From germline, CDR1 is SGHVS and CDR2 FQNEAQ. This CDR3 spans 13 amino acids. The CDR3 DNA sequence: TGTGCCAGCAGCCTGACAGGGGGTTATGGCTACACCTTC. It encodes CASSLTGGYGYTF.

J is TRBJ1-5 and V is TRBV6-1; D is unclear. Germline loops: CDR1 MNHNS, CDR2 SASEGT. This CDR3 has 13 residues. The V and J ends lost 1 base and 7 bases respectively, with 8 bases between them. This chain's CDR3 is CASSEERRQPQHF. The CDR3 nucleotides read TGTGCCAGCAGTGAAGAACGGAGGCAGCCCCAGCATTTT.

The chain carries TRBV7-2 and TRBJ2-3, with no clear D. Germline CDR1 is SGHTA and CDR2 is FQGNSA. This CDR3 is 12 amino acids long. Trimming pared 2 bases from V and 5 bases from J, leaving 5 bases between. CDR3 residues: CASSLLGDTQYF. The CDR3 DNA is TGTGCCAGCAGCTTACTCGGAGATACGCAGTATTTT.

This chain connects TRBV5-3 to TRBJ2-3, with no clear D. TRBV5-3 is reported as an ORF; its role is uncertain. The CDR3 spans 15 residues. V gave up 3 bases and J gave up 1 base, with 12 bases separating them. Written as DNA, the CDR3 is TGTGCCAGAAGCTCAGCCTCTCGGGGCACAGATACGCAGTATTTT. It specifies CARSSASRGTDTQYF.

This sequence joins TRBV19 and TRBJ1-6; D gene ambiguous. This CDR3 spans 15 amino acids. Trimming took 3 bases from V and 5 from J, leaving 11 bases between them. Germline lookup yields CDR1 LNHDA and CDR2 SQIVND (reference sequence). This chain's CDR3 is CASSIGGLNNSPLHF. In DNA, the CDR3 is TGTGCCAGTAGTATTGGTGGACTAAATAATTCACCCCTCCACTTT. Using reference TRBV19 and TRBJ1-6 for the parts outside the CDR3, the full variable domain is DGGITQSPKYLFRKEGQNVTLSCEQNLNHDAMYWYRQDPGQGLRLIYYSQIVNDFQKGDIAEGYSVSREKKESFPLTVTSAQKNPTAFYLCASSIGGLNNSPLHFGNGTRLTVT.

The sample holds a few counts of this clone. The genes are TRBV6-2 or TRBV6-3 and TRBJ1-3; 9 positions match TRBD1. J was trimmed by 0 bases and V by 5 bases; bases with no gene match: 8. The CDR3 extends over 17 amino acids. Per germline, CDR1 MNHEY and CDR2 SVGEGT. In DNA form, the CDR3 reads TGTGCCAGCAGTCCCCGAGGGACAGGGACCTCTGGAAACACCATATATTTT. Protein: CASSPRGTGTSGNTIYF.

CDR3: CASRNAAGSRELFF. The CDR3 DNA is TGTGCCAGCAGAAACGCTGCCGGGAGCCGGGAGCTGTTTTTT. The V and J genes are TRBV6-5 and TRBJ2-2, with D perhaps matching TRBD2 (6 bases). Trimming took 6 bases from V and 9 from J, leaving 17 bases between them. The germline gives CDR1 MNHEY, CDR2 SVGAGI. The CDR3 contains 14 residues.

This clone was seen just once. The chain carries TRBV5-1 and TRBJ2-7, with D possibly matching TRBD2 (6 bases). The CDR3 extends over 15 amino acids. The germline V gene encodes CDR1 SGHRS and CDR2 YFSETQ. Trimming shortened V by 4 bases and J by 5 bases, and 19 bases separated the two germline ends. CDR3 in amino acids: CASSPRGLPPDEQYF. CDR3 coding DNA: TGCGCCAGCAGCCCACGCGGACTACCGCCCGACGAGCAGTACTTC.

CDR3 amino acids: CASSLSGYGDTQYF. CDR3 nucleotide sequence: TGTGCCAGCAGCCTTAGCGGGTACGGGGATACGCAGTATTTT. The rearrangement links TRBV13 to TRBJ2-3, with TRBD2 matching 7 bases. The junction had 8 bases not matched to a gene; V was cut back by 5 bases and J by 6 bases. The CDR3 has 14 amino acids. Germline V gene data show CDR1 as PRHDT and CDR2 as FYEKMQ (reference sequence).

This clone was counted only a few times. The chain recombines TRBV5-1 with TRBJ2-7; D might be TRBD2 (6 bases). The V end was cut by 4 bases, the J end by 5 bases, with 19 bases between. CDR1 SGHRS and CDR2 YFSETQ come from the germline V gene. The CDR3 runs 15 residues. The CDR3 DNA sequence: TGCGCCAGCAGCGCCCTTTACAGCGGGCAGGACGAGCAGTACTTC. Its translation is CASSALYSGQDEQYF.

The J gene is TRBJ2-5, the V gene TRBV5-1, with TRBD2 matching 10 bases. Germline-derived CDR1 and CDR2 are SGHRS and YFSETQ. V lost 1 base, J lost 5 bases, and 5 bases stayed unmatched. The CDR3 totals 15 residues. The CDR3: CASSLSSGSWETQYF. CDR3 coding DNA: TGCGCCAGCAGCTTGTCTAGCGGGAGTTGGGAGACCCAGTACTTC.

The chain carries TRBV11-2 and TRBJ1-1; D not resolved. V was cut by 5 bases and J by 4 bases, with 8 bases left in between. Germline loops: CDR1 SGHAT, CDR2 FQNNGV. This CDR3 region has 12 residues. In nucleotides, the CDR3 is TGTGCCAGCAGCGCCTCGGGCACTGAAGCTTTCTTT. This translates into CASSASGTEAFF.